This T cell receptor (beta chain) originates from a study of blood T cell repertoires in COVID-19 (dated by TCRdb to about 2020). In the study overall: Samples covering the acute and convalescent phases of COVID-19 were provided by collaborators in the United States, Italy and Spain. The prospective study material was composed of cDNA or gDNA derived from T cells, B-cell-depleted T cells, or PBMCs. The dataset comprised deeply sampled blood TCRbeta repertoires from subjects exposed to, actively infected with, or recovered from COVID-19. The repertoires were made available in a free public database intended to serve as a resource for research on the immune response to SARS-CoV-2. Samples were obtained from the ongoing ImmuneRACE study (first 160 participants) and from over 1,000 subjects provided by 6 global collaborators. Sample metadata almost always included a de-identified subject ID, COVID-19 status, age in years and sex. Where available, HLA class I and class II types were obtained from metadata supplied by the sample provider rather than from assay-based typing. Overall results and qualifications from the work: The quantity of clinical and demographic metadata differed by source and by participant and was supplied without curation.

TCRbeta CDR3 regions were amplified from genomic DNA by means of the immunoSEQ Assay, a bias-controlled multiplex PCR. Under the source paper's analysis protocol: Within the assay, amplification of reference gene primers was used to estimate how many nucleated cells each sample contained. To quantify the absolute abundance of each unique TCRbeta CDR3 rearrangement, sequence reads were collapsed and filtered. For each sample, productive Simpson clonality was calculated as the square root of Simpson's diversity index over productive rearrangements. TCRdb obtained this table from immuneACCESS and retained in-frame rearrangements with V and J assigned. These tables miss some clones; where compared with another copy, unresolved V genes account for less than half of the shortfall, and the remainder is unexplained. V and J calls plus clone size are reproduced from that table; the DNA served to infer D and trimming. Counted in this sample were over 250,000 clones; 88% of them appeared once. The top ten clones comprise approximately 4% of the sample.

Its CDR3 holds 14 amino acids, cysteine through phenylalanine. The CDR3 DNA has 42 bases and is translated from base 1. Unmatched junction bases come to 4, with V trimmed by 5 bases and J by 1 base. The CDR1 and CDR2 encoded by the germline V gene (reference sequence) are PRHDT and FYEKMQ. Comment on this clone: Its target antigen remains unknown. Qualities for individual bases were not recorded, and no much larger clone is one base off.

Samples from volunteer blood donors who had recovered from COVID-19 were contributed by a second Seattle source. Each collaborating institution followed its own protocols to collect whole blood in K2EDTA tubes. Collaborator samples were shipped for TCRbeta analysis as frozen whole blood, isolated PBMCs, or DNA extracted from either sample type. The specimen sequenced was peripheral blood. This clonotype was obtained from a man aged 55 to 70 who had recovered from COVID-19. The rearranged chain carries TRBV13 and TRBJ2-5; the junction holds 7 bases that match TRBD1. The CDR3 amino acid sequence is: CASSLGQPQETQYF. The sequenced DNA: TGTGCCAGCAGCCTGGGACAGCCCCAAGAGACCCAGTACTTC.